This T cell receptor beta chain comes out of a study of T cell responses to AZD1222 COVID-19 vaccine. Repertoires were generated with immunoSEQ multiplex PCR, while TCRdb's copy carries only in-frame clones and drops some. The repertoire holds approximately 80,000 clones, with approximately 92% as singletons. V lost 2 bases to trimming and J lost 3 bases, with 14 bases between them. The CDR3 covers 15 residues. Germline CDR1 is PRHDT and CDR2 is FYEKMQ (reference sequence). Study-wide results and caveats: CD4 TCRs linked to vaccination spanned spike, dominating at 160-218 and 743-854. The study sampled repertoires only after the peak T cell response. Two AZD1222 doses significantly raised spike-specific TCR breadth and depth over controls. Baseline seropositives among AZD1222 recipients totaled only five to seven.

Comments on this clone: No antigen is known for it.

The sample consisted of peripheral blood, taken on day 0 of AZD1222 vaccination. This clonotype was obtained from an adult in good health. The chain links TRBV13 to TRBJ2-7, with D possibly matching TRBD1 (5 bases). The CDR3 reads CASSLQGTGRYEQYF. CDR3 nucleotides: TGTGCCAGCAGCTTACAGGGTACAGGACGCTACGAGCAGTACTTC.